This TCR beta chain was sequenced for a study of CD8 T cells in ankylosing spondylitis. With respect to this clonotype: Its cognate antigen is unknown.

TCRdb used MiXCR to reprocess the 5' RACE reads, holding one entry per CDR3 protein. Of more than 600,000 distinct CDR3 sequences in the sample, over 15% were seen once. Germline values: CDR1 SEHNR, CDR2 FQNEAQ (reference sequence). CDR3 size: 16 residues. J was trimmed by 2 bases and V by 1 base; bases with no gene match: 4. Study-wide findings and caveats: Blood from ankylosing spondylitis patients appeared to carry a characteristic eight-variant TCR beta motif. Before this, some motif variants had been reported in reactive arthritis synovial fluid and blood. It was reported that disease-linked clones were significantly enriched in matched ankylosing spondylitis synovial fluid.

The genes are TRBV7-9 and TRBJ2-7; 11 nucleotides align to TRBD2. This clonotype was obtained from a male donor with ankylosing spondylitis. The sequenced sample consisted of blood, either unsorted or a sorted T cell fraction (not recorded which). The CDR3 DNA is TGTGCCAGCAGCTTAGTGCTAGCGGGGGGAACCTACGAGCAGTACTTC. It specifies CASSLVLAGGTYEQYF.